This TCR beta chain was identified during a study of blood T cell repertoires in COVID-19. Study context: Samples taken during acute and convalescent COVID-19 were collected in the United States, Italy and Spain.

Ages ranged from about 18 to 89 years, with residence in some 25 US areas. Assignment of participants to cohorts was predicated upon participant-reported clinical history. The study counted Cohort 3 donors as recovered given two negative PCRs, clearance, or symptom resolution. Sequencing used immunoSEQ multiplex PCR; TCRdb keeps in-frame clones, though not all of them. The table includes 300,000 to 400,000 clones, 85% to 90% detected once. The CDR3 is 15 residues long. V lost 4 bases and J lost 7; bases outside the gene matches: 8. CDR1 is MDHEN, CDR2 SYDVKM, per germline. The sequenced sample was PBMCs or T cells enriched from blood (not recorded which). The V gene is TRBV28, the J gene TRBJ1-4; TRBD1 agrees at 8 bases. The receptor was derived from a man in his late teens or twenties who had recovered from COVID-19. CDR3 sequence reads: CASSSSGTGSEKLFF. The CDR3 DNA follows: TGTGCCAGCAGTTCCTCCGGGACAGGCTCTGAAAAACTGTTTTTT. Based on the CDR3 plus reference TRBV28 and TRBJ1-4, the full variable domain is DVKVTQSSRYLVKRTGEKVFLECVQDMDHENMFWYRQDPGLGLRLIYFSYDVKMKEKGDIPEGYSVSREKKERFSLILESASTNQTSMYLCASSSSGTGSEKLFFGSGTQLSVL.